These T cell receptor beta chains were read from a single sample in a study of T cell responses to AZD1222 COVID-19 vaccine. Data came from immunoSEQ multiplex PCR; TCRdb stores just in-frame clones and leaves some out. Of over 110,000 clones listed, around 91% were seen once; the top ten hold 1.5% to 2%. This specimen consisted of peripheral blood, obtained on day 0 of AZD1222 vaccination. Receptor source: an adult in good health. Each CDR3 is given with its conserved first and last residue. D genes are given only for firm matches. Size values are once, few and many counts, or a class for expanded clones, and some rows have none.

V gene	D gene	J gene	clone size	CDR3 DNA	CDR3 protein
TRBV3-1/TRBV3-2	-	TRBJ1-5	-	TGTGCCAGCAGCCAAAGAGGGTCCCAGCCCCAGCATTTT	CASSQRGSQPQHF
TRBV24-1	TRBD1	TRBJ1-2	-	TGTGCCACCAGTGGCACAGGGGGCGTCTATGGCTACACCTTC	CATSGTGGVYGYTF
TRBV15	TRBD1	TRBJ2-5	-	TGTGCCACCAGCAGGGGGGACAGGGGGCCTGAAGAGACCCAGTACTTC	CATSRGDRGPEETQYF
TRBV19	-	TRBJ1-5	-	TGTGCCAGTAGTATTGCAGGCGGTCAGCCCCAGCATTTT	CASSIAGGQPQHF
TRBV10-2	-	TRBJ1-2	-	TGCGCCAGCAGTGTCGGGGGACGCGGCTACACCTTC	CASSVGGRGYTF
TRBV9	-	TRBJ2-1	-	TGTGCCAGCAGCGTAGGGCGGGGTCGCGGATACAATGAGCAGTTCTTC	CASSVGRGRGYNEQFF
TRBV19	-	TRBJ2-1	-	TGTGCCAGTAGTACGAGGACGGGGGATGAGCAGTTCTTC	CASSTRTGDEQFF
TRBV6-5	-	TRBJ2-2	-	TGTGCCAGCAGTCCGGGCTATTACACCGGGGAGCTGTTTTTT	CASSPGYYTGELFF
TRBV9	TRBD1	TRBJ1-6	-	TGTGCCAGCAGATCCGAGGGACAGCGTAAAAATTCACCCCTCCACTTT	CASRSEGQRKNSPLHF
TRBV5-6	-	TRBJ2-7	-	TGTGCCAGCAGCCTAACCCTGGACGTCTCTAGCTCCTACGAGCAGTACTTC	CASSLTLDVSSSYEQYF
TRBV29-1	-	TRBJ2-7	-	TGCAGCGTTGTAGGCCTATCCTACGAGCAGTACTTC	CSVVGLSYEQYF
TRBV27	-	TRBJ2-7	once	TGTGCCAGCAGTTCCGGGATCAGGGGGCTAGCGGGGGAGCAGTACTTC	CASSSGIRGLAGEQYF
TRBV6-5	TRBD2	TRBJ2-2	-	TGTGCCAGCAGTCTGACTAGCGGGCGCTCCGGGGAGCTGTTTTTT	CASSLTSGRSGELFF
TRBV19	TRBD2	TRBJ2-2	-	TGTGCCAGCAGTGCCGGGACTAGATGGACCGGGGAGCTGTTTTTT	CASSAGTRWTGELFF
TRBV7-9	-	TRBJ2-3	-	TGTGCCAGCAGCGACCTTGGGGTCGTCGACACGCAGTATTTT	CASSDLGVVDTQYF
TRBV15	TRBD1	TRBJ2-7	-	TGTGCCACCAGCAGGGCCGGGACAGGGGGCTACGAGCAGTACTTC	CATSRAGTGGYEQYF
TRBV19	TRBD1	TRBJ1-5	few	TGTGCCAGTAGTCCACACTCAGGGGGCACCCAGCCCCAGCATTTT	CASSPHSGGTQPQHF
TRBV15	-	TRBJ1-3	once	TGTGCCACCAGCAGAGATCAGGGTTTCGGAAACACCATATATTTT	CATSRDQGFGNTIYF
TRBV18	TRBD1	TRBJ1-3	-	TGTGCCAGCTCACCCCTGGACAGGGCTGGCAACACCATATATTTT	CASSPLDRAGNTIYF
TRBV6-1	-	TRBJ1-2	-	TGTGCCAGCAGTGAAACGGTCAACTATGGCTACACCTTC	CASSETVNYGYTF
TRBV2	-	TRBJ1-2	-	TGTGCCAGCAGTGACAACCGCCTTTTCGGCTACACCTTC	CASSDNRLFGYTF
TRBV5-4	-	TRBJ2-7	once	TGTGCCAGCAGCTTTGGGATTGCCTACGAGCAGTACTTC	CASSFGIAYEQYF
TRBV3-1/TRBV3-2	-	TRBJ2-1	-	TGTGCCAGCAGCCCGCGGGACGGAGCCTACAATGAGCAGTTCTTC	CASSPRDGAYNEQFF
TRBV20-1	-	TRBJ2-5	-	TGCAGTGCTAGAGACGGAGAGACCCAGTACTTC	CSARDGETQYF
TRBV18	TRBD1	TRBJ1-1	once	TGTGCCAGCTCACCGCAGACAGGGGGCTGGAACACTGAAGCTTTCTTT	CASSPQTGGWNTEAFF
TRBV18	-	TRBJ1-2	-	TGTGCCAGCTCACCAACCACAGCAGGGGATGGCTACACCTTC	CASSPTTAGDGYTF
TRBV5-1	-	TRBJ2-7	-	TGCGCCAGCAGCTTGGGACTTCCCACACCCTACGAGCAGTACTTC	CASSLGLPTPYEQYF
TRBV5-1	-	TRBJ1-6	-	TGCGCCAGCAGCCCGGACTCGGGGTATTGGGATTCACCCCTCCACTTT	CASSPDSGYWDSPLHF
TRBV27	-	TRBJ2-7	-	TGTGCCAGCAGTTGGAAGGGGTACGAGCAGTACTTC	CASSWKGYEQYF